Below, one T cell receptor beta chain is given with its context. This sample was taken from a study of blood T cells in healthy people across ages. This CDR3 spans 15 amino acids. Per germline, CDR1 LNHNV and CDR2 YYDKDF (reference sequence). Trimming cost V 2 bases and J 10 bases; bases outside gene matches: 9. Using a J-beta primer mix together with a sample-barcoded 5' primer, a second PCR was run for about 6 to 12 cycles. In TCRdb, the 5' RACE reads were re-called with MiXCR into one record per CDR3 protein. Of 700,000 or so distinct CDR3 sequences listed, around 38% are singletons. The source of this sequence is a man of 80 years or more in good health. This chain links TRBV15 with TRBJ2-1; 9 bases are a match to TRBD1. The sample taken for sequencing was blood. CDR3 nucleotides: TGTGCCACCAGCAGATACCAGGGACAGGGAACAGAGCAGTTCTTC. Translation gives CATSRYQGQGTEQFF.